Each of the 23 T cell receptor beta chains below was sequenced from the same sample in a study of T cells in Graves' hyperthyroidism and ophthalmopathy. Amplification of TCR beta CDR3 regions used RNA as the template. The HTBI primer set drove a first-round RT-PCR of the TCR CDR3. MiXCR, applied by TCRdb to the multiplex PCR reads, yields one record per CDR3 protein. The sample lists roughly 700,000 distinct CDR3 sequences; 15% to 20% were seen once. Sample: blood. The source of these receptors is a man between 45 and 60 years old with Graves' hyperthyroidism.

This chain uses TRBV14 with TRBJ1-1; a possible D gene is TRBD1 (5 bases). The germline V and J ends were trimmed by 4 bases and 0 bases, with 18 bases remaining between them. Germline CDR1 is SGHDN and CDR2 is FVKESK. This CDR3 comprises 17 residues. CDR3 sequence: CASSLDHGTVMNTEAFF. CDR3 sequence (DNA): TGTGCCAGCAGCCTGGACCACGGGACGGTCATGAACACTGAAGCTTTCTTT.

In its sample, this clonotype was seen many times. V is TRBV29-1 and J is TRBJ2-7; D ambiguous. The CDR3 length is 12 residues. Germline CDR1 SQVTM, CDR2 ANQGSEA. Trimming left V 3 bases short and J 3 bases short, with 9 bases between. CDR3: CSVEVGFYEQYF. CDR3 in DNA: TGCAGCGTTGAGGTCGGATTCTACGAGCAGTACTTC.

At least ten counts were recorded for this clonotype. This chain connects TRBV28 to TRBJ1-1; D possibly corresponds to TRBD1 (6 bases). V gave up 6 bases and J gave up 1 base, with 12 bases separating them. The V gene's germline CDR1 is MDHEN and CDR2 SYDVKM. This CDR3 region has 14 residues. The CDR3 sequence: CASSPAGANTEAFF. CDR3 coding DNA: TGTGCCAGCAGCCCTGCAGGGGCGAACACTGAAGCTTTCTTT.

The gene calls are TRBV7-9 and TRBJ1-1, with D possibly matching TRBD1 (6 bases). V was cut by 5 bases and J by 3 bases, with 16 bases left in between. This CDR3 is built from 15 residues. From germline, CDR1 is SEHNR and CDR2 FQNEAQ (reference sequence). The CDR3 nucleotides read TGTGCCAGCAGCGCGACCGGGGGCGCGGACACTGAAGCTTTCTTT. Its protein is CASSATGGADTEAFF.

The chain carries TRBV5-1 and TRBJ1-2; TRBD1 matches at 9 bases. After removal of 0 bases from V and 6 bases from J, the junction contained 0 bases not matched to a gene. CDR1 is SGHRS, CDR2 YFSETQ, per germline. The CDR3 is 13 amino acids. In DNA form, the CDR3 reads TGCGCCAGCAGCTTGGGGGACAGGGATGGCTACACCTTC. Protein: CASSLGDRDGYTF.

This clonotype was picked up a small number of times. This chain links TRBV7-3 with TRBJ2-1; 7 positions agree with TRBD1. Germline values: CDR1 SGHTA, CDR2 FQGTGA. CDR3 size: 14 residues. V was clipped by 5 bases and J by 9 bases; unmatched bases: 10. This CDR3 is CASSRPDRVSEQFF. CDR3 in DNA: TGTGCCAGCAGCCGACCCGACAGGGTATCTGAGCAGTTCTTC.

This clonotype was seen more than once but under ten times. The chain combines TRBV10-3 with TRBJ2-7, with 13 nucleotides matching TRBD2. This CDR3 spans 13 amino acids. Germline trimming cut 5 bases from V and 7 bases from J; bases unmatched to any gene: 2. The germline CDR1 and CDR2 sequences are ENHRY and SYGVKD. CDR3 DNA: TGTGCCATCAGTCCGGGACTAGCGGGAGAGCAGTACTTC. Its protein is CAISPGLAGEQYF.

Only a few counts were recorded for this clonotype. The rearrangement joins TRBV6-6 to TRBJ2-1; the match to TRBD2 covers 11 bases. CDR1 is MNHNY, CDR2 SVGAGI, per germline (reference sequence). The CDR3 is 19 residues long. Trimming removed 0 bases from V and 8 bases from J; junction bases left unmatched: 15. The CDR3 DNA follows: TGTGCCAGCAGTTACTCGATACTAGCGGGAGTTTTTCGCGAGGATGAGCAGTTCTTC. Translation gives CASSYSILAGVFREDEQFF.

This clonotype was seen many times. This rearrangement joins TRBV6-5 to TRBJ1-1; D uncertain. V was pared by 1 base and J by 0 bases, with 15 bases between. Germline CDR1 reads MNHEY; CDR2 reads SVGAGI. The CDR3 is 17 amino acids. The chain's CDR3 is CASSYWSGKLMNTEAFF. The CDR3 coding sequence is TGTGCCAGCAGTTACTGGTCCGGGAAGTTAATGAACACTGAAGCTTTCTTT.

The J gene is TRBJ2-7, the V gene TRBV13; 8 bases match TRBD2. Germline CDR1 PRHDT, CDR2 FYEKMQ (reference sequence). The CDR3 totals 17 residues. Trimming cost V 4 bases and J 0 bases; bases outside gene matches: 11. CDR3 sequence reads: CASSSHRILAGSYEQYF. CDR3 in DNA: TGTGCCAGCAGCTCACACAGAATCCTAGCGGGCTCCTACGAGCAGTACTTC.

The chain carries TRBV7-2 and TRBJ1-5; D call uncertain. V was cut by 1 base and J by 1 base, with 8 bases left in between. In germline, CDR1 is SGHTA, CDR2 FQGNSA. CDR3 length equals 15 residues. CDR3 nucleotides: TGTGCCAGCAGCTTAGGCCATAGGAGCAATCAGCCCCAGCATTTT. Amino acid sequence: CASSLGHRSNQPQHF.

This chain connects TRBV24-1 to TRBJ2-3; 11 bases match TRBD1. J lost 3 bases, V lost 7 bases, and 2 bases had no gene match. CDR1 is KGHDR and CDR2 is SFDVKD in the germline V gene. CDR3 length: 14 amino acids. Written as DNA, the CDR3 is TGTGCCACCAGCGGACAGGGGGCTACAGATACGCAGTATTTT. As protein: CATSGQGATDTQYF.

The J gene is TRBJ2-5, the V gene TRBV5-4; TRBD2 might be the D (5 bases). CDR1 is SGHNT, CDR2 YYREEE, per germline (reference sequence). CDR3 size: 14 residues. Deletions cut 5 bases from V and 4 bases from J, with 15 bases between. CDR3 protein: CASRAREGSETQYF. The CDR3 DNA follows: TGTGCCAGCAGAGCCCGGGAAGGATCAGAGACCCAGTACTTC.

V is TRBV18 and J is TRBJ1-4; 7 nucleotides match TRBD1. This CDR3 region has 15 residues. V lost 0 bases and J lost 7; bases outside the gene matches: 5. Germline CDR1 reads KGHSH; CDR2 reads LQKENI. CDR3 protein: CASSPPNRDSEKLFF. The DNA for the CDR3 is TGTGCCAGCTCACCACCAAACAGGGACAGTGAAAAACTGTTTTTT. The complete variable domain, with remaining parts taken from reference TRBV18 and TRBJ1-4, reads NAGVMQNPRHLVRRRGQEARLRCSPMKGHSHVYWYRQLPEEGLKFMVYLQKENIIDESGMPKERFSAEFPKEGPSILRIQQVVRGDSAAYFCASSPPNRDSEKLFFGSGTQLSVL.

This clonotype was seen more than once but under ten times. This sequence joins TRBV24-1 and TRBJ2-1, with D possibly matching TRBD2 (6 bases). CDR1 and CDR2 from the germline V gene are KGHDR and SFDVKD. The V end was cut by 7 bases, the J end by 6 bases, with 9 bases between. The CDR3 consists of 12 residues. CDR3: CATSRTTNEQFF. CDR3 in DNA: TGTGCCACCAGCCGGACTACCAATGAGCAGTTCTTC.

In its sample, this clonotype was seen a few times. The rearrangement uses TRBV5-1 and TRBJ2-7; 7 bases are shared with TRBD2. The germline gives CDR1 SGHRS, CDR2 YFSETQ. J gave up 6 bases and V 1 base, and 7 bases lay outside the gene matches. There are 14 residues in the CDR3. CDR3 coding DNA: TGCGCCAGCAGCTTGCCCGGGAGGCCCGCCGAGCAGTACTTC. Amino acids: CASSLPGRPAEQYF.

In this sample, this clonotype turned up many times. The rearrangement uses TRBV7-2 and TRBJ2-1; 8 bases are shared with TRBD2. V lost 5 bases to trimming and J lost 3 bases; unmatched junction nucleotides: 6. The CDR3 sequence is 15 residues long. Germline V lookup: CDR1 SGHTA, CDR2 FQGNSA. CDR3: CASSPTSDVYNEQFF. CDR3 nucleotide sequence: TGTGCCAGCAGCCCGACTAGCGACGTCTACAATGAGCAGTTCTTC.

In its sample, this clonotype was seen a few times. V usage is TRBV20-1 and J usage is TRBJ1-5; maybe TRBD1 (5 bases). This CDR3 is built from 17 residues. Per germline, CDR1 DFQATT and CDR2 SNEGSKA (reference sequence). V was clipped by 1 base and J by 0 bases, with 16 bases between them. The CDR3 here is CSARVSYGGYSNQPQHF. DNA of the CDR3: TGCAGTGCTAGAGTATCTTATGGGGGTTATAGCAATCAGCCCCAGCATTTT.

The rearrangement links TRBV24-1 to TRBJ2-1, with D possibly matching TRBD2 (5 bases). The CDR3 loop spans 18 amino acids. Trimming removed 4 bases at V and 0 bases at J, with 18 bases between. Germline values: CDR1 KGHDR, CDR2 SFDVKD. The CDR3 DNA follows: TGTGCCACCAGTGACCCTCCTGGACGGGAAAGCTCCTACAATGAGCAGTTCTTC. This encodes CATSDPPGRESSYNEQFF.

This clonotype was observed many times. The J gene is TRBJ2-5, the V gene TRBV19; TRBD2 aligns across 13 bases. V lost 6 bases, J lost 4 bases, and 8 bases stayed unmatched. The CDR3 is 16 amino acids. The germline gives CDR1 LNHDA, CDR2 SQIVND (reference sequence). CDR3 DNA: TGTGCCAGTAGGCCGGGACTAGCGGGAAATGGAGAGACCCAGTACTTC. This gives the protein CASRPGLAGNGETQYF.

The CDR3 coding sequence is TGTGCCAGCAGCCAAGCACAGGGGGCGAGAGGCTACACCTTC. Protein sequence: CASSQAQGARGYTF. The rearrangement uses TRBV4-2 and TRBJ1-2; 9 nucleotides agree with TRBD1. The V gene end was trimmed by 1 base and the J gene end by 8 bases; junction bases not matched to a gene: 5. The CDR3 is 14 amino acids. Germline loops: CDR1 LGHNA, CDR2 YNFKEQ.

V gene TRBV6-2 or TRBV6-3 combines with J gene TRBJ2-4, with 7 bases matching TRBD1. The CDR3 consists of 18 residues. Germline CDR1 MNHEY, CDR2 SVGEGT. With V trimmed by 8 bases and J by 4 bases, 20 bases remained unmatched. CDR3 region: CASDSYPDQGQLKNIQYF. The CDR3 coding sequence is TGTGCCAGCGACTCATACCCCGATCAGGGACAGCTGAAAAACATTCAGTACTTC.

The chain carries TRBV11-2 and TRBJ1-1; possibly TRBD1 for D (6 bases). Trimming left V 1 base short and J 1 base short, with 10 bases between. Germline assignment: CDR1 SGHAT and CDR2 FQNNGV. This CDR3 has 15 residues. The CDR3 sequence: CASSLGHRENTEAFF. The CDR3 coding sequence is TGTGCCAGCAGCTTAGGTCACAGGGAGAACACTGAAGCTTTCTTT. The complete variable domain, with remaining parts taken from reference TRBV11-2 and TRBJ1-1, reads EAGVAQSPRYKIIEKRQSVAFWCNPISGHATLYWYQQILGQGPKLLIQFQNNGVVDDSQLPKDRFSAERLKGVDSTLKIQPAKLEDSAVYLCASSLGHRENTEAFFGQGTRLTVV.